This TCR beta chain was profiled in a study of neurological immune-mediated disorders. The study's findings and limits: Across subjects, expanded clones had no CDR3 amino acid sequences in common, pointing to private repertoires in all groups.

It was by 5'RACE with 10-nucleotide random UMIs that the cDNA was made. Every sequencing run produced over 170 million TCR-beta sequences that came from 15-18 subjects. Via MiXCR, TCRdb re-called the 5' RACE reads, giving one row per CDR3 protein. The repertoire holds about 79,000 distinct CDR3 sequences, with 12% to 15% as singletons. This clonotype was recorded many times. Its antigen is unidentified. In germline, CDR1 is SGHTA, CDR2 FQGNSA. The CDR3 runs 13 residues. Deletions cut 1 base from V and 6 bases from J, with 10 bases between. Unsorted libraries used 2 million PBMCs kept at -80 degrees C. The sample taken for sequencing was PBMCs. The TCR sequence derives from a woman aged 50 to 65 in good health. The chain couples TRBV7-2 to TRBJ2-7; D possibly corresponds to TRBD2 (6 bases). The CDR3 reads CASSLERVSEQYF. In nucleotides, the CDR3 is TGTGCCAGCAGCTTAGAGCGGGTTAGCGAGCAGTACTTC.